This passage covers 22 T cell receptor beta chains from one sample sequenced in a study of early T cells in non-severe SARS-CoV-2 infection. TCRdb reprocessed the 5' RACE reads with MiXCR, giving one entry per CDR3 protein. The sample lists around 37,000 distinct CDR3 sequences, roughly 9.3% occurring once. The sequenced sample was whole blood. The receptor source for this set is an adult who was a healthcare worker with PCR-confirmed SARS-CoV-2 infection or an uninfected control (not recorded which).

This clonotype was detected ten times or more. V and J are TRBV7-2 and TRBJ1-6; D unclear. Looked up from germline, CDR1 is SGHTA and CDR2 is FQGNSA. The CDR3 has 11 amino acids. The V end was cut by 5 bases, the J end by 8 bases, with 4 bases between. CDR3 residues: CASSLDSPLHF. Written as DNA, the CDR3 is TGTGCCAGCAGCCTAGATTCACCCCTCCACTTT.

This clonotype was recorded at least ten times. V gene TRBV7-9 combines with J gene TRBJ2-5; 8 bases fit TRBD1. V shed 5 bases and J 5 bases; nucleotides not matched to a gene: 10. The CDR3 totals 15 residues. Germline CDR1 is SEHNR and CDR2 is FQNEAQ (reference sequence). CDR3 in amino acids: CASSNRQGTAETQYF. For the CDR3, the DNA is TGTGCCAGCAGCAACCGACAGGGGACCGCGGAGACCCAGTACTTC.

Ten or more counts support this clonotype. In DNA, the CDR3 is TGTGCCAGTTGGGAGGGACAGGGGTATGGCTACACCTTC. Translation: CASWEGQGYGYTF. The chain couples TRBV6-6 to TRBJ1-2; 10 bases are shared with TRBD1. CDR1 and CDR2 from the germline V gene are MNHNY and SVGAGI (reference sequence). Trimming cost V 9 bases and J 5 bases; bases outside gene matches: 6. The CDR3 length is 13 residues.

The rearrangement joins TRBV12-3 or TRBV12-4 to TRBJ1-2; 7 bases line up with TRBD1. This CDR3 spans 13 amino acids. V trimming: 10 bases; J trimming: 0 bases; junction bases outside the gene matches: 5. The CDR3 DNA follows: TGTGCCACCGGACAGGCCGCTAACTATGGCTACACCTTC. Translation gives CATGQAANYGYTF.

This clonotype turned up a few times. This chain links TRBV5-1 with TRBJ2-3, with 8 bases matching TRBD1. Germline V gene data show CDR1 as SGHRS and CDR2 as YFSETQ. The junction had 10 bases not matched to a gene; V was cut back by 0 bases and J by 4 bases. The CDR3 length is 17 residues. As DNA, the CDR3 is TGCGCCAGCAGCTTGGGGCAGGGGGCTGGTAAGGCAGATACGCAGTATTTT. Amino acids: CASSLGQGAGKADTQYF.

This clonotype has ten or more counts. In DNA form, the CDR3 reads TGTGCCAGCAGCTTAGGGCAGGGCGGGAGCGAGCAGTACTTC. Protein: CASSLGQGGSEQYF. The genes are TRBV7-8 and TRBJ2-7, with 7 bases identical to TRBD2. The CDR3 sequence is 14 residues long. The J segment lost 6 bases and the V segment lost 1 base, leaving 6 bases of the junction unmatched. Germline lookup yields CDR1 SGHVS and CDR2 FQNEAQ.

This clonotype has at least ten counts. The chain couples TRBV29-1 to TRBJ2-7; the D is unclear. Germline V gene data show CDR1 as SQVTM and CDR2 as ANQGSEA. CDR3 size: 10 residues. Trimming took off 6 bases at V and 5 bases at J, with 8 bases between the two ends. The DNA for the CDR3 is TGCAGCGTCCTGTCAGACGAGCAGTACTTC. Translating it yields CSVLSDEQYF.

This clonotype was picked up many times. The genes are TRBV10-3 and TRBJ2-7, with 10 bases matching TRBD1. Unmatched junction bases numbered 12, after V lost 10 bases and J lost 3 bases. CDR3 size: 15 residues. Germline-derived CDR1 and CDR2 are ENHRY and SYGVKD. The CDR3 DNA follows: TGTGCCACACAGAGGACCGGACAGGGGGTCTACGAGCAGTACTTC. Protein sequence: CATQRTGQGVYEQYF.

This clonotype was detected many times. The V call is TRBV29-1, the J call TRBJ2-7; perhaps D is TRBD1 or TRBD2 (5 bases each). CDR3 length: 12 amino acids. Germline V gene data show CDR1 as SQVTM and CDR2 as ANQGSEA. V lost 5 bases and J lost 6, with 14 bases in between. The CDR3 sequence: CSVRRGSGEQYF. The CDR3, as DNA: TGCAGCGTTCGCCGGGGCTCGGGCGAGCAGTACTTC.

At least ten counts were recorded for this clonotype. CDR3 amino acids: CASSYSGTDGEQYF. CDR3 DNA: TGTGCCAGCAGTTACTCTGGTACAGACGGCGAGCAGTACTTC. The chain joins TRBV6-5 to TRBJ2-7, with D unclear. Germline assignment: CDR1 MNHEY and CDR2 SVGAGI. The CDR3 is made up of 14 amino acids. The ends were cut back, 0 bases at V and 6 bases at J, with 12 bases in the middle.

The chain is built from TRBV7-2 and TRBJ2-2, with TRBD2 identical over 12 bases. Germline assignment: CDR1 SGHTA and CDR2 FQGNSA. CDR3 length: 15 amino acids. The V and J ends lost 5 bases and 6 bases, in that order; junction bases with no gene match: 4. The CDR3 nucleotides read TGTGCCAGCAGCCCGACTAGCGGGGGACCCGGGGAGCTGTTTTTT. Translated: CASSPTSGGPGELFF.

The V call is TRBV19, the J call TRBJ1-5; D uncertain. CDR1 and CDR2 (germline): LNHDA, SQIVND (reference sequence). The CDR3 totals 14 residues. Trimming left V 7 bases short and J 2 bases short, with 12 bases between. The CDR3, as DNA: TGTGCCAGTATGAATGGGCAGGGCAATCAGCCCCAGCATTTT. Translation gives CASMNGQGNQPQHF.

The chain combines TRBV7-9 with TRBJ1-1; possible D gene TRBD1, 5 bases. The V end was cut by 4 bases, the J end by 8 bases, with 17 bases between. Germline CDR1 SEHNR, CDR2 FQNEAQ (reference sequence). This CDR3 comprises 14 residues. CDR3 nucleotide sequence: TGTGCCAGCAGCTCTCAGGGAGGAGGGAGCGAAGCTTTCTTT. Translating it yields CASSSQGGGSEAFF.

This clonotype was seen repeatedly, ten times or more. This chain uses TRBV20-1 with TRBJ1-6; perhaps TRBD1 as D (5 bases). V lost 7 bases and J lost 7, with 14 bases in between. Germline lookup yields CDR1 DFQATT and CDR2 SNEGSKA (reference sequence). This CDR3 is 13 amino acids long. The CDR3 coding sequence is TGCAGTGTAGGAAGGGGCGAAAATTCACCCCTCCACTTT. This codes for CSVGRGENSPLHF.

The chain joins TRBV12-3 or TRBV12-4 to TRBJ1-4; D possibly corresponds to TRBD1 (6 bases). The CDR3 is 14 residues long. The V gene lost 5 bases and the J gene lost 4 bases, with 11 bases spanning the gap. The CDR3 DNA follows: TGTGCCAGCAGTCCCTGGACAGTTAATGAAAAACTGTTTTTT. Translation gives CASSPWTVNEKLFF.

At least ten counts were recorded for this clonotype. This chain links TRBV7-3 with TRBJ2-3; D is ambiguous. CDR3 length equals 16 residues. Per germline, CDR1 SGHTA and CDR2 FQGTGA. Trimming pared 5 bases from V and 4 bases from J, leaving 19 bases between. The CDR3 sequence: CASSPAARSPPDTQYF. As DNA, the CDR3 is TGTGCCAGCAGCCCTGCGGCGAGGAGCCCCCCAGATACGCAGTATTTT.

This clonotype was detected ten times or more. The rearrangement joins TRBV18 to TRBJ1-3, with TRBD1 as a possible D gene (5 bases). Trimming took off 0 bases at V and 0 bases at J, with 12 bases between the two ends. The germline CDR1 and CDR2 sequences are KGHSH and LQKENI. The CDR3 totals 17 residues. The CDR3 region is CASSPPTGPSSGNTIYF. CDR3 bases: TGTGCCAGCTCACCACCGACGGGGCCGAGCTCTGGAAACACCATATATTTT.

Remarks on this clonotype: One base away lies a much larger clone, so this may be a sequencing read error. The V and J genes are TRBV6-6 and TRBJ1-1; 8 positions agree with TRBD1. The CDR3 is made up of 12 amino acids. Germline-derived CDR1 and CDR2 are MNHNY and SVGAGI (reference sequence). CDR3 loop: CVSTQGGTEAFF. CDR3 bases: TGTGTCAGCACACAGGGGGGCACTGAAGCTTTCTTT.

The sample holds many counts of this clonotype. The V and J genes are TRBV24-1 and TRBJ2-5, with TRBD1 matching over 9 bases. CDR3 size: 17 residues. J lost 0 bases, V lost 4 bases, and 8 bases had no gene match. From germline, CDR1 is KGHDR and CDR2 SFDVKD. The CDR3 here is CATSDGYRDRDQETQYF. CDR3 sequence (DNA): TGTGCCACCAGTGACGGTTACCGGGACAGGGACCAAGAGACCCAGTACTTC.

In this sample, this clonotype turned up a few times. The chain couples TRBV7-2 to TRBJ2-1; 13 bases match TRBD2. The V and J ends lost 4 bases and 10 bases, in that order; junction bases with no gene match: 1. This CDR3 has 13 residues. Germline assignment: CDR1 SGHTA and CDR2 FQGNSA. Here the CDR3 reads CASSSGLAGEQFF. CDR3 nucleotide sequence: TGTGCCAGCAGCTCGGGACTAGCGGGGGAGCAGTTCTTC.

The chain employs TRBV29-1 and TRBJ1-3, with D hard to call. Germline CDR1 SQVTM, CDR2 ANQGSEA. V was clipped by 4 bases and J by 0 bases, with 16 bases between them. The length of the CDR3 is 16 residues. Written as DNA, the CDR3 is TGCAGCGTTGGAGTGGGAGGACGGTACTCTGGAAACACCATATATTTT. This translates into CSVGVGGRYSGNTIYF.

This clonotype was observed at least ten times. This sequence joins TRBV7-3 and TRBJ1-1; weak D call: TRBD1 (6 bases). Per germline, CDR1 SGHTA and CDR2 FQGTGA. The CDR3 runs 15 residues. Trimming left V 5 bases short and J 4 bases short, with 17 bases between. The CDR3: CASSLPWGAGTEAFF. The CDR3 nucleotides are TGTGCCAGCAGCCTCCCTTGGGGGGCGGGCACTGAAGCTTTCTTT.